This TCR beta chain was observed in a study of blood T cells in healthy people across ages. About this clonotype: Its antigen is not known.

The authors ran a second PCR of about 7 to 11 cycles using a sample-barcoded 5' primer and a J-beta primer mix. A single record per CDR3 protein comes from TCRdb applying MiXCR to the 5' RACE reads. Of 920,000 or so distinct CDR3 sequences in the sample, 45% were seen once. Each donor gave around 9.3 milliliters of peripheral blood. This CDR3 contains 14 residues. Unmatched junction bases numbered 4, after V lost 5 bases and J lost 2 bases. Germline CDR1 and CDR2: SGHNT and YENEEA. Points from the study as a whole: TCR beta diversity tracked closely with naive T cell percentage.

The sample taken for sequencing was blood. The V and J genes are TRBV11-3 and TRBJ2-3; 7 nucleotides align to TRBD2. The TCR sequence derives from a woman aged 60-70 years in good health. The CDR3 here is CASSEGDYTDTQYF. DNA of the CDR3: TGTGCCAGCAGCGAAGGGGACTACACAGATACGCAGTATTTT.